This is a list of T cell receptor beta chains from one sample in a study of T cells after yellow fever vaccination. A single record per CDR3 protein comes from TCRdb applying MiXCR to the 5' RACE reads. The sample contains around 400,000 distinct CDR3 sequences, approximately 10% of which appear only once. The sample consisted of PBMCs, taken on the day of the first yellow fever vaccination. These receptor sequences come from a man younger than 35 who received the YFV17D yellow fever vaccine. The CDR3 runs from the conserved cysteine through the conserved F or W. Fields, in order: J gene, D gene, V gene, clone size, CDR3 protein, CDR3 DNA. D genes are given only for firm matches. The size of a clone is reported for some rows only, either as once, few or many, or as a class for expanded clones.

j_gene: TRBJ1-5; d_gene: NA; v_gene: TRBV9; abundance: NA; CDR3aa: CASSVVSTLGTRYSNQPQHF; CDR3nt: TGTGCCAGCAGCGTAGTTTCAACCCTGGGCACCCGATATAGCAATCAGCCCCAGCATTTT
j_gene: TRBJ2-7; d_gene: NA; v_gene: TRBV6-2/TRBV6-3; abundance: few; CDR3aa: CASSYVGGYEQYF; CDR3nt: TGTGCCAGCAGTTACGTGGGGGGCTACGAGCAGTACTTC
j_gene: TRBJ2-5; d_gene: TRBD1; v_gene: TRBV11-1; abundance: NA; CDR3aa: CASSPPLRSRDRRRETQYF; CDR3nt: TGTGCCAGCAGTCCGCCCCTCCGGTCTCGGGACAGGCGTCGGGAGACCCAGTACTTC
j_gene: TRBJ1-1; d_gene: TRBD1; v_gene: TRBV28; abundance: few; CDR3aa: CASRGDRRLNTEAFF; CDR3nt: TGTGCCAGCAGGGGGGACAGGCGTTTGAACACTGAAGCTTTCTTT
j_gene: TRBJ1-1; d_gene: NA; v_gene: TRBV7-8; abundance: NA; CDR3aa: CASSLVPPGQSMNTEAFF; CDR3nt: TGTGCCAGCAGCCTAGTCCCCCCTGGACAGAGTATGAACACTGAAGCTTTCTTT
j_gene: TRBJ2-3; d_gene: NA; v_gene: TRBV6-5; abundance: many; CDR3aa: CASSYRGAGGTDTQYF; CDR3nt: TGTGCCAGCAGTTACCGAGGAGCCGGCGGCACAGATACGCAGTATTTT
j_gene: TRBJ1-1; d_gene: TRBD1; v_gene: TRBV10-3; abundance: NA; CDR3aa: CAISDLDRGDTEAFF; CDR3nt: TGTGCCATCAGTGACTTGGACAGGGGGGACACTGAAGCTTTCTTT
j_gene: TRBJ2-5; d_gene: NA; v_gene: TRBV10-3; abundance: few; CDR3aa: CAISERDGETQYF; CDR3nt: TGTGCCATCAGTGAGAGGGATGGGGAGACCCAGTACTTC
j_gene: TRBJ2-5; d_gene: TRBD1; v_gene: TRBV7-9; abundance: NA; CDR3aa: CASSTWTGWQETQYF; CDR3nt: TGTGCCAGCAGCACCTGGACAGGGTGGCAAGAGACCCAGTACTTC
j_gene: TRBJ2-7; d_gene: NA; v_gene: TRBV7-2; abundance: NA; CDR3aa: CASSPKTESSYEQYF; CDR3nt: TGTGCCAGCAGCCCTAAGACCGAGTCCTCCTACGAGCAGTACTTC
j_gene: TRBJ2-1; d_gene: TRBD1; v_gene: TRBV7-9; abundance: many; CDR3aa: CASSRDRSSYNEQFF; CDR3nt: TGTGCCAGCAGCCGGGACAGAAGCTCCTACAATGAGCAGTTCTTC
j_gene: TRBJ1-2; d_gene: TRBD1; v_gene: TRBV7-2; abundance: many; CDR3aa: CASSLAFKLKRGQGSGYGYTF; CDR3nt: TGTGCCAGCAGCTTAGCGTTTAAGTTAAAGAGAGGACAGGGGTCAGGCTATGGCTACACCTTC
j_gene: TRBJ2-1; d_gene: NA; v_gene: TRBV7-3; abundance: NA; CDR3aa: CASSLTEGEQFF; CDR3nt: TGTGCCAGCAGCTTAACGGAAGGGGAGCAGTTCTTC
j_gene: TRBJ1-4; d_gene: TRBD1; v_gene: TRBV27; abundance: NA; CDR3aa: CASSLYEGAGEKLFF; CDR3nt: TGTGCCAGCAGTTTATACGAGGGGGCCGGTGAAAAACTGTTTTTT
j_gene: TRBJ1-1; d_gene: TRBD1; v_gene: TRBV4-2; abundance: NA; CDR3aa: CASSHPGGNEAFF; CDR3nt: TGTGCCAGCAGCCATCCAGGGGGGAATGAAGCTTTCTTT
j_gene: TRBJ2-7; d_gene: NA; v_gene: TRBV5-4; abundance: many; CDR3aa: CASSYRERREYEQYF; CDR3nt: TGTGCCAGCAGCTACAGGGAAAGACGTGAGTACGAGCAGTACTTC
j_gene: TRBJ1-1; d_gene: NA; v_gene: TRBV7-9; abundance: NA; CDR3aa: CASQGDTEAFF; CDR3nt: TGTGCCAGCCAAGGGGACACTGAAGCTTTCTTT
j_gene: TRBJ2-1; d_gene: NA; v_gene: TRBV2; abundance: NA; CDR3aa: CASDREAYNEQFF; CDR3nt: TGTGCCAGCGACAGGGAGGCCTACAATGAGCAGTTCTTC
j_gene: TRBJ2-2; d_gene: NA; v_gene: TRBV9; abundance: NA; CDR3aa: CASSSKGQGPTGELFF; CDR3nt: TGTGCCAGCAGCTCAAAGGGTCAGGGGCCCACCGGGGAGCTGTTTTTT
j_gene: TRBJ1-6; d_gene: NA; v_gene: TRBV21-1; abundance: NA; CDR3aa: CASSKRARVNSPLHF; CDR3nt: TGTGCCAGCAGCAAACGGGCCCGGGTTAATTCACCCCTCCACTTT
j_gene: TRBJ2-5; d_gene: TRBD2; v_gene: TRBV7-2; abundance: few; CDR3aa: CASSLVAGFQETQYF; CDR3nt: TGTGCCAGCAGCTTAGTAGCGGGGTTTCAGGAGACCCAGTACTTC
j_gene: TRBJ1-1; d_gene: NA; v_gene: TRBV5-1; abundance: NA; CDR3aa: CASSLGTITEAFF; CDR3nt: TGCGCCAGCAGCCTAGGGACAATCACTGAAGCTTTCTTT
j_gene: TRBJ2-5; d_gene: TRBD2; v_gene: TRBV7-2; abundance: few; CDR3aa: CASSLGLAGLQETQYF; CDR3nt: TGTGCCAGCAGCTTAGGGCTAGCGGGGCTCCAAGAGACCCAGTACTTC
j_gene: TRBJ1-1; d_gene: NA; v_gene: TRBV5-1; abundance: NA; CDR3aa: CASSFQTATGEAFF; CDR3nt: TGCGCCAGCAGCTTCCAAACAGCGACCGGTGAAGCTTTCTTT
j_gene: TRBJ2-6; d_gene: NA; v_gene: TRBV9; abundance: few; CDR3aa: CASSPRSGTGVSGANVLTF; CDR3nt: TGTGCCAGCAGCCCACGGTCCGGGACGGGAGTCTCTGGGGCCAACGTCCTGACTTTC
j_gene: TRBJ2-7; d_gene: TRBD2; v_gene: TRBV12-3/TRBV12-4; abundance: few; CDR3aa: CASSFGTTTYEQYF; CDR3nt: TGTGCCAGCAGTTTCGGGACTACAACCTACGAGCAGTACTTC
j_gene: TRBJ2-7; d_gene: TRBD2; v_gene: TRBV20-1; abundance: NA; CDR3aa: CSATLTGTRFDEQYF; CDR3nt: TGCAGTGCCACGCTTACCGGGACTAGATTTGACGAGCAGTACTTC
j_gene: TRBJ2-2; d_gene: TRBD1; v_gene: TRBV25-1; abundance: many; CDR3aa: CASSGTGDTGELFF; CDR3nt: TGTGCCAGCAGTGGGACAGGGGACACCGGGGAGCTGTTTTTT
j_gene: TRBJ2-2; d_gene: TRBD2; v_gene: TRBV5-1; abundance: NA; CDR3aa: CASSSWTSGGSGGELFF; CDR3nt: TGCGCCAGCAGCTCCTGGACTAGCGGGGGTTCGGGCGGGGAGCTGTTTTTT
j_gene: TRBJ2-7; d_gene: TRBD2; v_gene: TRBV5-1; abundance: many; CDR3aa: CASSLRLAGASSYEQYF; CDR3nt: TGCGCCAGCAGCTTGAGGCTAGCGGGGGCAAGCTCCTACGAGCAGTACTTC
j_gene: TRBJ2-7; d_gene: TRBD1; v_gene: TRBV7-2; abundance: few; CDR3aa: CASSGDRGIAYDEQYF; CDR3nt: TGTGCCAGCAGCGGCGACAGGGGGATTGCATACGACGAGCAGTACTTC
j_gene: TRBJ1-1; d_gene: NA; v_gene: TRBV5-5; abundance: NA; CDR3aa: CASSLPRVSTEAFF; CDR3nt: TGTGCCAGCAGCTTGCCTAGGGTGTCCACTGAAGCTTTCTTT
j_gene: TRBJ2-3; d_gene: TRBD2; v_gene: TRBV20-1; abundance: many; CDR3aa: CSAEGGGPDTQYF; CDR3nt: TGCAGTGCTGAGGGCGGGGGGCCAGATACGCAGTATTTT